This T cell receptor (beta chain) was sequenced in a study of CD8+CD57+ T cells in acquired aplastic anemia. Study-level information: Sorted CD4+ and CD8+ cells gave an average of around 3.3 ug of DNA. Study-level points and caveats: In common between the patients and the controls were some 28 CD8+ CDR3 sequences. Patient and control CD8+ Simpson's diversity was not significantly different.

The CDR3 runs to 13 residues. Germline-derived CDR1 and CDR2 are DFQATT and SNEGSKA (reference sequence). The V end was cut by 1 base, the J end by 0 bases, with 6 bases between. Patients chosen for sequencing had shown CD8+CD57+ cell expansion by flow cytometry. Patients uniformly had severe acquired aplastic anemia. Genomic DNA, the template, was used for profiling of the TCR beta VDJ and CDR3. TCRdb reprocessed the reads with MiXCR, giving one entry per CDR3 protein. The table shows 120,000 or so distinct CDR3 sequences, with about two fifths occurring only once. This clonotype was counted many times. As yet, its antigen is unknown.

This TCR was recovered from a human donor with aplastic anemia. This chain links TRBV20-1 with TRBJ2-5; TRBD1 is a possible D gene (5 bases). Sequenced: sorted CD4+, CD8+, or CD8+CD57+ T cells (not recorded which) from PBMCs. The CDR3, as DNA: TGCAGTGCTAGAGGACAGTACCAAGAGACCCAGTACTTC. Its translation is CSARGQYQETQYF.